Listed below are T cell receptor beta chains from one sample, sequenced in a study of blood T cells in healthy people across ages. TCRdb analysed the 5' RACE reads with MiXCR anew, one entry per CDR3 protein. The table shows over 300,000 distinct CDR3 sequences, with roughly half occurring only once. Sequenced: blood. Source of these receptors: a man between 60 and 70 years old in good health. CDR3s leave out the opening cysteine and the closing phenylalanine or tryptophan.

J: TRBJ2-5
V: TRBV28
length: 11
CDR3: ASSEGQRETQY

J: TRBJ2-7
V: TRBV7-8
length: 15
CDR3: ASSTRTSGRPPYEQY

J: TRBJ1-1
V: TRBV5-1
length: 12
CDR3: ASSLAGSGTEAF

J: TRBJ1-1
V: TRBV28
length: 11
CDR3: ASSSDPFGWAF

J: TRBJ2-1
V: TRBV6-5
length: 15
CDR3: ASSYSGFSGLYNEQF

J: TRBJ2-2
V: TRBV6-5
length: 12
CDR3: ASRAVGGERELF

J: TRBJ2-7
V: TRBV5-6
length: 12
CDR3: ASSFRQPPYEQY

J: TRBJ2-1
V: TRBV20-1
length: 13
CDR3: SALRTGGGGNEQF

J: TRBJ2-1
V: TRBV20-1
length: 11
CDR3: SARKLTIAEQF

J: TRBJ2-7
V: TRBV6-5
length: 12
CDR3: ASSYGTGNYEQY

J: TRBJ2-7
V: TRBV28
length: 13
CDR3: ASISPGQPSYEQY

J: TRBJ2-1
V: TRBV18
length: 14
CDR3: ASSPGLAGKGDEQF

J: TRBJ2-4
V: TRBV6-5
length: 14
CDR3: ASSPGTDLAKNIQY

J: TRBJ1-4
V: TRBV11-2
length: 14
CDR3: ASSLVGGGLSGKLF

J: TRBJ1-2
V: TRBV28
length: 13
CDR3: ASSLRQGLNYGYT

J: TRBJ2-1
V: TRBV5-1
length: 17
CDR3: ASSLGPGTSGGPWNEQF

J: TRBJ1-2
V: TRBV28
length: 12
CDR3: ASALPRVNYGYT

J: TRBJ2-5
V: TRBV4-2
length: 13
CDR3: ASSQGPGVFETQY

J: TRBJ2-1
V: TRBV5-1
length: 12
CDR3: ASSLPSGQVEQF

J: TRBJ1-1
V: TRBV12-3/TRBV12-4
length: 14
CDR3: ASSLGGQGRTAEAF

J: TRBJ2-1
V: TRBV27
length: 12
CDR3: ASSFFGQGYEQF

J: TRBJ2-7
V: TRBV2
length: 13
CDR3: ASSETSGSTHEQY

J: TRBJ1-2
V: TRBV5-1
length: 12
CDR3: ASRPGGARGGYT

J: TRBJ2-7
V: TRBV28
length: 13
CDR3: ASSPGTSGVHEQY

J: TRBJ2-7
V: TRBV5-1
length: 11
CDR3: ASTGTFSYEQY

J: TRBJ2-7
V: TRBV21-1
length: 12
CDR3: ASSKARQGGEQY

J: TRBJ2-6
V: TRBV28
length: 15
CDR3: ASSSSGRALGANVLT

J: TRBJ1-5
V: TRBV12-3/TRBV12-4
length: 10
CDR3: ASSRGAQPQH

J: TRBJ2-7
V: TRBV12-3/TRBV12-4
length: 9
CDR3: ASSSTREQY

J: TRBJ1-2
V: TRBV30
length: 11
CDR3: AWSTGVNYGYT

J: TRBJ2-3
V: TRBV15
length: 14
CDR3: ATSTGSGEAWDTQY

J: TRBJ2-5
V: TRBV28
length: 12
CDR3: ASRAGGSRETQY

J: TRBJ2-3
V: TRBV29-1
length: 9
CDR3: SADRGRTQY

J: TRBJ2-3
V: TRBV15
length: 16
CDR3: ATSRDYTGGPFTDTQY

J: TRBJ2-2
V: TRBV27
length: 10
CDR3: ASGLNTGELF

J: TRBJ2-7
V: TRBV11-2
length: 9
CDR3: ASSTRTWQY

J: .
V: TRBV20-1
length: 12
CDR3: SARVWGQQETQY

J: TRBJ2-7
V: TRBV7-9
length: 12
CDR3: ASSADWDGYEQY

J: TRBJ2-7
V: TRBV20-1
length: 14
CDR3: SASLGTRKRSDEQY

J: TRBJ2-4
V: TRBV7-9
length: 13
CDR3: ASSTIRGTKNIQY

J: TRBJ2-3
V: TRBV4-2
length: 12
CDR3: ASSQVGERDTQY

J: TRBJ2-1
V: TRBV7-2
length: 13
CDR3: ASSLAAGGSNEQF

J: TRBJ2-1
V: TRBV12-3/TRBV12-4
length: 13
CDR3: ASSPDGFSRNEQF

J: TRBJ2-7
V: TRBV12-3/TRBV12-4
length: 14
CDR3: ASSPLPIADLYEQY

J: TRBJ2-3
V: TRBV11-2
length: 14
CDR3: ASSFLAGGPTDTQY

J: TRBJ1-4
V: TRBV28
length: 11
CDR3: ASRNHRREKLF

J: TRBJ2-7
V: TRBV20-1
length: 9
CDR3: SASVQNEQY

J: TRBJ1-6
V: TRBV12-3/TRBV12-4
length: 13
CDR3: ASRLGGPLNSPLH

J: TRBJ1-6
V: TRBV4-1
length: 15
CDR3: ASSQVVAVRLDSPLH

J: TRBJ2-1
V: TRBV7-2
length: 15
CDR3: ASSLVGGGGPYNEQF

J: TRBJ2-3
V: TRBV29-1
length: 13
CDR3: SVDRVGQGTDTQY

J: TRBJ1-1
V: TRBV2
length: 14
CDR3: ASSEAGPGTNTEAF

J: TRBJ1-2
V: TRBV6-6
length: 11
CDR3: ASSYAGGNGYT

J: TRBJ2-7
V: TRBV20-1
length: 8
CDR3: SGPTYEQY